This TCR beta chain was found in a study of T cells in Graves' hyperthyroidism and ophthalmopathy (dated by TCRdb to the late 2010s). Turning to the overall study: A discovery cohort of about a hundred patients, roughly 40 with Graves' ophthalmopathy and 55 to 60 with stable Graves' hyperthyroidism, was used to find distinguishing TCR V-J signatures. An independent validation cohort of 18 to 20 hyperthyroidism patients and about 16 patients who later progressed to ophthalmopathy tested prospective prediction of ophthalmopathy. For training and testing, the approximately 92 patients in the discovery cohort were randomly divided in a 7:3 ratio. In addition, the study compared T-cell repertoires in thyroid tissue and in blood from about 6 Graves' hyperthyroidism patients. Once sampling was done, hyperthyroidism patients were given methimazole at a starting dose of 30 mg daily, whereas ophthalmopathy patients were given high-dose intravenous methylprednisolone. The paper describes TCR Vbeta CDR3 sequencing of around 130 peripheral blood samples, made up of some 40 ophthalmopathy patients, some 80 hyperthyroidism patients and about 17 progressor patients.

V and J are truncated by 7 bases and 9 bases respectively, leaving an intervening sequence of 13 bases. Inclusive of the bounding cysteine and phenylalanine, the CDR3 is 13 residues long. Left in the record is the CDR3 DNA by itself, 39 bases read in frame from the first base. For CDR1 and CDR2, the germline V gene lists ENHRY and SYGVKD. The TCR beta CDR3 regions were amplified from the RNA transcripts. A first-round RT-PCR of the TCR CDR3 used the HTBI primer set with the Qiagen OneStep RT-PCR kit. Libraries were constructed in a second round of multiplex PCR, after which size selection and purification were performed. The libraries were sequenced on an Illumina HiSeq2000 using paired-end 100 bp reads. Concerning the study's data processing: SOAPnuke was used to process the raw data, removing reads that contained adapters or uncalled bases, had a mean Phred below 15, or lacked an exact match to the constant primer or identifier. COPE v1.2.5 was used to merge high-quality paired reads, and clonotypes were defined as unique nucleotide sequences. MiTCR v1.1 was used to align the clonotypes against IMGT TRBV, TRBD and TRBJ reference segments. The analysis was restricted to V-J combinations with a frequency above 0.0001, which together covered 99.2% of the repertoires. A TCS score was defined as the ratio of F50 (clonal expansion) to E x V (chaos), with BLOSUM62-based TCRdist applied between CDR3 peptides within each V-J. Welch's t-statistics and random forest reduced around 510 V-J features to 13, which were used in a naive Bayes classifier (R e1071). The raw public reads went through TCRdb reprocessing: fastp at Q25, MiXCR clone calling, in-frame beta chains kept. Records with the same CDR3 protein are collapsed into one entry carrying the most frequent genes and DNA. TCRdb's processing, not the study's, gives the V and J calls here. The sample data list roughly 580,000 distinct CDR3 sequences, and under 60% of these were observed just once. The ten largest clones add up to 8.2% of the sample.

Broader findings and caveats from the paper: In validation, the model predicted progression to ophthalmopathy a median of about 5.9 months before onset, with about 70% sensitivity and nearly 75% specificity. Most expanded thyroid clonotypes (frequency above 0.001) were also detected in blood, a finding suggesting that blood repertoires may reflect thyroid immune responses. A model built on a 13 V-J signature distinguished ophthalmopathy from stable hyperthyroidism, reaching roughly 88% sensitivity and around 82% specificity in cross-validation and 80%/75% in testing. No statistical method was used to fix the sample size in advance, and group allocation was not hidden from the investigators.

Notes on this clonotype: Its antigen is unknown. No base quality values were provided; no much bigger clone lies one nucleotide off.

Graves' hyperthyroidism was defined as stable when no progression to ophthalmopathy occurred over 18 months of follow-up. Hyperthyroidism patients were aged 18 to 65 years and newly diagnosed, with disease duration of less than 2 months. Any patient with an uncontrolled infection, another autoimmune disease, pregnancy or lactation was excluded. Diagnoses were established on the basis of clinical symptoms, serum thyroxine and TRAb, thyroid ultrasound, and orbital computed tomography. Total RNA was extracted with Trizol reagent, and quality was checked on an Agilent 2100 Bioanalyzer. The sequencing input was peripheral blood or thyroid tissue (not recorded which). This receptor chain uses TRBV10-3 and TRBJ1-6, with no D gene named confidently. The TCR sequence derives from a woman younger than 30 with Graves' hyperthyroidism. Donor details come from another sample of the same person, matched by shared clones. CDR3 sequence: CAIKEEKSSPLHF. The DNA sequence is given as TGTGCCATCAAGGAGGAAAAGAGTTCACCCCTCCACTTT.